Detailed here is one T cell receptor beta chain. No antigen is known for it. CDR1 and CDR2 from the germline V gene are SGHNT and YENEEA. Trimming removed 3 bases from V and 6 bases from J, with 9 bases in between. The CDR3 spans 12 residues. The data derive from a study of T cell responses to AZD1222 COVID-19 vaccine. Overall study results and limits: Females made up more of the donors, who were largely white British, and clonal diversity may have come out too low. Across the whole spike, CD4 TCRs peaked at regions 160-218 and 743-854.

TCRdb's copy holds only in-frame clones and misses some; the assay was immunoSEQ multiplex PCR. The table records about 85,000 clones, about 86% of them present only once. This TCR derives from an adult in good health. Specimen: peripheral blood, collected on day 0 of AZD1222 vaccination. The chain couples TRBV11-3 to TRBJ2-7, with a possible D match to TRBD1 (6 bases). The CDR3 nucleotides read TGTGCCAGCAGCTTCAACAGGGTCGAGCAGTACTTC. It yields the protein CASSFNRVEQYF. Full variable domain (outside the CDR3, taken from reference TRBV11-3 and TRBJ2-7): EAGVVQSPRYKIIEKKQPVAFWCNPISGHNTLYWYLQNLGQGPELLIRYENEEAVDDSQLPKDRFSAERLKGVDSTLKIQPAELGDSAVYLCASSFNRVEQYFGPGTRLTVT.